This TCR beta chain stems from a study of breast tumors, draining lymph nodes, adjacent tissues. Study-wide points: Data only fit, rather than demonstrated, lymph node origin of most tumor T cells.

The ends lost 0 bases at V and 9 bases at J; junction bases unmatched: 2. The germline gives CDR1 MNHEY, CDR2 SVGAGI. The CDR3 is 13 residues long. TCRdb reprocessed the multiplex PCR reads via MiXCR and lists one record per CDR3 protein. The sample yields fewer than 300,000 distinct CDR3 sequences, roughly 32% seen once. Samples came from axillary lymph nodes draining the breast cancer. This clonotype was seen ten or more times. Its antigen remains unidentified. Specimen: axillary lymph node tissue. The clonotype was recovered from a female donor with breast cancer. Some clones in this sample may be carry-over from other donors' samples. The chain links TRBV6-5 to TRBJ2-1; 7 positions match TRBD1. CDR3 DNA: TGTGCCAGCAGTTACTCCAGGGGGATTGAGCAGTTCTTC. It specifies CASSYSRGIEQFF.